A single sample is the source of the 32 T cell receptor beta chains below, sequenced in a study of beta chain features in type 1 diabetes. Whole-study results and caveats: All four CD4+ subsets of Type 1 diabetes patients contained TCRB CDR3s that were moderately but significantly shorter.

Expressed TCRB transcripts were sequenced because the isolated RNA had all been reverse transcribed beforehand. Data came from immunoSEQ multiplex PCR; TCRdb stores just in-frame clones and leaves some out. The sample yields about 340,000 clones, roughly 9% seen once. These receptors are not linked to any known antigen. Sequencing was performed on central memory CD4+ T cells from blood. These receptors all stem from a man aged 30 to 45 with type 1 diabetes.

The CDR3 coding sequence is TGTGCCAGGGCACGTTGGCATGAGCAGTTCTTC. This codes for CARARWHEQFF. J is TRBJ2-1 and V is TRBV19; no clear D gene. This CDR3 has 11 residues. The V gene's germline CDR1 is LNHDA and CDR2 SQIVND (reference sequence). V lost 9 bases and J lost 8, with 11 bases in between.

This chain connects TRBV30 to TRBJ1-1, with 7 bases identical to TRBD1. The CDR3 loop spans 12 amino acids. Trimming removed 8 bases from V and 3 bases from J; junction bases left unmatched: 6. Germline loops: CDR1 GTSNPN, CDR2 SVGIG (reference sequence). The CDR3 spells CARDRADTEAFF. CDR3 DNA sequence: TGTGCCCGAGACAGGGCTGACACTGAAGCTTTCTTT.

This clone was seen more than once but under ten times. V gene TRBV7-8 combines with J gene TRBJ2-2; 7 nucleotides agree with TRBD2. Trimming removed 2 bases from V and 1 base from J; junction bases left unmatched: 4. Germline V gene data show CDR1 as SGHVS and CDR2 as FQNEAQ. This CDR3 is 16 amino acids long. The CDR3 loop reads CASSLRASGNTGELFF. CDR3 in DNA: TGTGCCAGCAGCTTACGGGCTAGCGGGAACACCGGGGAGCTGTTTTTT.

The chain carries TRBV18 and TRBJ2-7; D may correspond to TRBD1 or TRBD2 (7 bases each). V was shortened by 3 bases and J by 0 bases, with 12 bases between the two germline ends. Looked up from germline, CDR1 is KGHSH and CDR2 is LQKENI. The CDR3 contains 15 residues. The CDR3 DNA follows: TGTGCCAGCTCACCCCAGGGGGGGAGCTCCTACGAGCAGTACTTC. Translation: CASSPQGGSSYEQYF.

This clone appeared many times. The genes are TRBV7-2 and TRBJ2-2, with D possibly TRBD1 on 5 matching bases. V was clipped by 5 bases and J by 4 bases, with 14 bases between them. The CDR3 has 15 amino acids. Germline lookup yields CDR1 SGHTA and CDR2 FQGNSA. The CDR3 bases are TGTGCCAGCAGCCGACCCAGGGCTTCCACCGGGGAGCTGTTTTTT. It translates to CASSRPRASTGELFF.

Regarding this clone: This likely reflects a read error, since a far larger clone is one base away. This chain connects TRBV29-1 to TRBJ2-5; 9 bases are a match to TRBD1. Germline-derived CDR1 and CDR2 are SQVTM and ANQGSEA. CDR3 length: 13 amino acids. The CDR3, as DNA: TGCAGAGTTGATTCCGGGACAGGGTTGACCCAGTACTTC. Its translation: CRVDSGTGLTQYF. Complete variable domain (other parts from reference TRBV29-1 and TRBJ2-5): SAVISQKPSRDICQRGTSLTIQCQVDSQVTMMFWYRQQPGQSLTLIATANQGSEATYESGFVIDKFPISRPNLTFSTLTVSNMSPEDSSIYLCRVDSGTGLTQYFGPGTRLLVL.

This clone was picked up a small number of times. V is TRBV6-1 and J is TRBJ1-1, with no clear D. In germline, CDR1 is MNHNS, CDR2 SASEGT. This CDR3 spans 15 amino acids. V was clipped by 2 bases and J by 4 bases, with 14 bases between them. The CDR3 protein is CASSERWHTVTEAFF. In DNA, the CDR3 is TGTGCCAGCAGTGAAAGGTGGCATACAGTCACTGAAGCTTTCTTT.

Only a few counts were recorded for this clone. V gene TRBV5-1 combines with J gene TRBJ2-5; D call uncertain. CDR1 and CDR2 from the germline V gene are SGHRS and YFSETQ. The CDR3 is made up of 15 amino acids. The V gene lost 4 bases and the J gene lost 5 bases, with 18 bases spanning the gap. The DNA for the CDR3 is TGCGCCAGCAGCCCGGGCACACGGGCCGGGGAGACCCAGTACTTC. This translates into CASSPGTRAGETQYF.

The chain uses TRBV7-6 and TRBJ1-4; D remains unclear. Germline CDR1 reads SGHVS; CDR2 reads FNYEAQ. The CDR3 runs to 12 residues. Trimming shortened V by 2 bases and J by 4 bases, and 2 bases separated the two germline ends. This CDR3 is CASSLFNEKLFF. The CDR3 DNA follows: TGTGCCAGCAGCTTATTTAATGAAAAACTGTTTTTT.

The CDR3 protein is CASSLVAGEGEKLFF. In nucleotides, the CDR3 is TGTGCCAGCAGCTTAGTGGCAGGGGAGGGTGAAAAACTGTTTTTT. V is TRBV7-2 and J is TRBJ1-4; D is possibly TRBD1 (6 bases). The germline V gene encodes CDR1 SGHTA and CDR2 FQGNSA. The V end was cut by 1 base, the J end by 7 bases, with 13 bases between. The CDR3 extends over 15 amino acids.

The J gene is TRBJ2-7, the V gene TRBV20-1, with D unclear. Germline V gene data show CDR1 as DFQATT and CDR2 as SNEGSKA (reference sequence). This CDR3 spans 11 amino acids. V lost 3 bases and J lost 4, with 7 bases in between. The CDR3 loop is CSASHGYEQYF. The CDR3 region has the DNA TGCAGTGCTAGCCACGGATACGAGCAGTACTTC.

This clone has more than one count but fewer than ten. At one of its ends the junction is not consistent with the germline gene, which may arise from a read error. V and J are TRBV2 and TRBJ1-4, with a tentative D call TRBD1 (6 bases). This CDR3 is 16 amino acids long. Germline CDR1 is SNHLY and CDR2 is FYNNEI. CDR3 loop: CASREATGLSGEKLFF. The CDR3 nucleotides are TGTGCCAGCAGGGAAGCAACAGGGCTAAGCGGCGAAAAACTGTTTTTT.

This rearrangement joins TRBV6-5 to TRBJ1-3; 7 bases match TRBD1. Trimming took 6 bases from V and 2 from J; bases not matched to a gene: 7. The CDR3 consists of 15 residues. Germline loops: CDR1 MNHEY, CDR2 SVGAGI. The CDR3 region is CASSTGDGAGNTIYF. DNA for the CDR3: TGTGCCAGCAGCACAGGGGATGGGGCTGGAAACACCATATATTTT.

This chain links TRBV7-2 with TRBJ2-3; no clear D. Looked up from germline, CDR1 is SGHTA and CDR2 is FQGNSA. The CDR3 length is 14 residues. V was trimmed by 7 bases and J by 2 bases, leaving 13 bases between them. CDR3 sequence reads: CASKPYQNTDTQYF. In nucleotides, the CDR3 is TGTGCCAGCAAACCCTACCAAAACACAGATACGCAGTATTTT. Complete variable domain (other parts from reference TRBV7-2 and TRBJ2-3): GAGVSQSPSNKVTEKGKDVELRCDPISGHTALYWYRQSLGQGLEFLIYFQGNSAPDKSGLPSDRFSAERTGGSVSTLTIQRTQQEDSAVYLCASKPYQNTDTQYFGPGTRLTVL.

In its sample, this clone was seen a few times. The chain's CDR3 is CASSTTGVATDTQYF. CDR3 nucleotide sequence: TGTGCCAGCAGCACAACAGGGGTAGCAACAGATACGCAGTATTTT. This chain connects TRBV28 to TRBJ2-3, with 7 nucleotides matching TRBD1. The length of the CDR3 is 15 residues. Germline V gene data show CDR1 as MDHEN and CDR2 as SYDVKM. Germline trimming cut 6 bases from V and 3 bases from J; bases unmatched to any gene: 9.

A few counts support this clone. The chain links TRBV28 to TRBJ1-4; perhaps TRBD1 as D (5 bases). Germline loops: CDR1 MDHEN, CDR2 SYDVKM. This CDR3 contains 13 residues. Trimming shortened V by 10 bases and J by 2 bases, and 11 bases separated the two germline ends. The CDR3 DNA is TGTGCCATCCGACAGACGACTAATGAAAAACTGTTTTTT. This gives the protein CAIRQTTNEKLFF. The full variable domain, completed using reference TRBV28 and TRBJ1-4, is DVKVTQSSRYLVKRTGEKVFLECVQDMDHENMFWYRQDPGLGLRLIYFSYDVKMKEKGDIPEGYSVSREKKERFSLILESASTNQTSMYLCAIRQTTNEKLFFGSGTQLSVL.

This rearrangement joins TRBV7-2 to TRBJ1-1; perhaps TRBD1 as D (5 bases). Between the trimmed V and J ends, which lost 4 bases and 1 base, there was a span of 10 bases. The CDR3 is 14 amino acids. Germline V gene sequence: CDR1 SGHTA, CDR2 FQGNSA. Here the CDR3 reads CASSWDGGNTEAFF. The CDR3 nucleotides are TGTGCCAGCAGCTGGGACGGAGGGAACACTGAAGCTTTCTTT.

This clone was seen more than once but under ten times. This sequence joins TRBV2 and TRBJ1-1, with D possibly being TRBD1 (6 bases). CDR1 and CDR2 from the germline V gene are SNHLY and FYNNEI. V shed 4 bases and J shed 13 bases, with 19 bases lying between them. This CDR3 comprises 13 residues. CDR3 residues: CASSAQDRGWDFF. The DNA for the CDR3 is TGTGCCAGCAGTGCCCAGGACAGAGGTTGGGATTTCTTT.

The rearrangement links TRBV4-3 to TRBJ2-1; tentatively, D is TRBD1 (5 bases). Trimming cost V 0 bases and J 11 bases, with 11 bases left between them. The germline CDR1 and CDR2 sequences are LGHNA and YSLEER. The CDR3 has 13 residues. The CDR3 spells CASSQDVVDKQFF. In nucleotides, the CDR3 is TGCGCCAGCAGCCAAGATGTTGTGGACAAGCAGTTCTTC.

This rearrangement joins TRBV28 to TRBJ2-1, with 7 bases that match TRBD2. The CDR3 totals 15 residues. Trimming at V came to 4 bases and at J to 12 bases, leaving 15 bases not matched to a gene. CDR1 and CDR2 (germline): MDHEN, SYDVKM. The CDR3 DNA reads TGTGCCAGCAGTTCCCCCAGCGGGGTACAGGTGGGGCAGTTCTTC. Translated, it gives CASSSPSGVQVGQFF.

The sample holds a few counts of this clone. The sample contains more than one DNA sequence encoding this CDR3. The genes are TRBV29-1 and TRBJ2-2; D call uncertain. Trimming stripped 4 bases from V and 2 bases from J, with 8 bases between. The CDR3 loop spans 13 amino acids. Germline V gene sequence: CDR1 SQVTM, CDR2 ANQGSEA. The CDR3, as DNA: TGCAGCGTTGTCCCTGGAAACACCGGGGAGCTGTTTTTT. Encoded protein: CSVVPGNTGELFF.

This clone was found many times. The V and J genes are TRBV15 and TRBJ1-4, with D possibly TRBD1 on 5 matching bases. V lost 0 bases to trimming and J lost 2 bases, with 13 bases between them. This CDR3 contains 17 residues. CDR1 is LNHNV, CDR2 YYDKDF, per germline (reference sequence). CDR3 region: CATSRDYGGMTNEKLFF. The CDR3, as DNA: TGTGCCACCAGCAGAGATTATGGGGGGATGACTAATGAAAAACTGTTTTTT.

This clone turned up a few times. The rearrangement links TRBV18 to TRBJ1-2; maybe TRBD1 (6 bases). Per germline, CDR1 KGHSH and CDR2 LQKENI. With 0 bases removed from V and 6 bases from J, the gap between germline ends came to 8 bases. The CDR3 has 13 residues. CDR3 in DNA: TGTGCCAGCTCACCACCGGCAGGGGATGGCTACACCTTC. It is translated as CASSPPAGDGYTF.

This clone was picked up many times. The rearrangement links TRBV6-5 to TRBJ1-2; tentative D call: TRBD1 (5 bases). The CDR3 loop spans 15 amino acids. Deletions cut 4 bases from V and 4 bases from J, with 16 bases between. In germline, CDR1 is MNHEY, CDR2 SVGAGI. CDR3: CASSSPGRPGYGYTF. CDR3 nucleotides: TGTGCCAGCAGTTCGCCAGGGCGCCCGGGCTATGGCTACACCTTC.

On this clone itself: This sample includes further DNA sequences coding for the same CDR3. The chain recombines TRBV18 with TRBJ2-3; D gene unclear. V was shortened by 0 bases and J by 1 base, with 2 bases between the two germline ends. This CDR3 has 13 residues. In germline, CDR1 is KGHSH, CDR2 LQKENI. The CDR3 DNA sequence: TGTGCCAGCTCACCACCCGGCACAGATACGCAGTATTTT. Translating it yields CASSPPGTDTQYF.

The chain links TRBV19 to TRBJ2-3; tentative D call: TRBD1 (5 bases). V lost 3 bases and J lost 1, with 11 bases in between. The CDR3 covers 15 residues. Germline lookup yields CDR1 LNHDA and CDR2 SQIVND (reference sequence). The CDR3: CASSISRAGTDTQYF. The CDR3 bases are TGTGCCAGTAGTATCTCCAGGGCGGGCACAGATACGCAGTATTTT.

This rearrangement joins TRBV5-1 to TRBJ2-5; TRBD1 matches 7 bases. The germline V gene encodes CDR1 SGHRS and CDR2 YFSETQ. With 1 base clipped from V and 5 bases from J, the junction kept 8 bases outside the gene matches. The CDR3 spans 15 residues. The DNA of the CDR3 is TGCGCCAGCAGCTTGCAGGGGGTTGGTTTTGAGACCCAGTACTTC. This translates into CASSLQGVGFETQYF.

The CDR3 here is CASSSNRGGGQPQHF. The CDR3 bases are TGTGCCAGCAGTTCCAACAGGGGAGGGGGCCAGCCCCAGCATTTT. The chain couples TRBV6-6 to TRBJ1-5, with TRBD1 identical over 7 bases. V trimming: 4 bases; J trimming: 7 bases; junction bases outside the gene matches: 10. The germline V gene encodes CDR1 MNHNY and CDR2 SVGAGI (reference sequence). This CDR3 is 15 amino acids long.

The chain couples TRBV29-1 to TRBJ1-2, with D unclear. Germline V CDR1 and CDR2: SQVTM, ANQGSEA. This CDR3 is built from 15 residues. The V end lost 0 bases, the J end lost 4 bases, and 15 bases lay between the germline ends. The DNA of the CDR3 is TGCAGCGTTGAAGATACCGGACGGACTACCTATGGCTACACCTTC. It translates to CSVEDTGRTTYGYTF.

The J gene is TRBJ1-2, the V gene TRBV5-1; D call uncertain. CDR3 length equals 15 residues. The V gene lost 0 bases and the J gene lost 1 base, with 10 bases spanning the gap. The germline V gene encodes CDR1 SGHRS and CDR2 YFSETQ. The CDR3 protein is CASSLGASDNYGYTF. In nucleotides, the CDR3 is TGCGCCAGCAGCTTGGGCGCGTCTGATAACTATGGCTACACCTTC.

This sequence joins TRBV11-2 and TRBJ2-3; 7 positions match TRBD2. Germline CDR1 SGHAT, CDR2 FQNNGV. V was pared by 1 base and J by 1 base, with 5 bases of the junction left unmatched. This CDR3 is 16 amino acids long. The CDR3 here is CASSLVGLAGTDTQYF. CDR3 sequence (DNA): TGTGCCAGCAGCTTAGTAGGTCTAGCGGGCACAGATACGCAGTATTTT.

This clone was detected only a few times. The chain uses TRBV5-1 and TRBJ2-7, with 11 nucleotides matching TRBD1. V shed 6 bases, J shed 5 bases, and the junction held 7 bases outside the gene matches. The CDR3 runs 14 residues. The germline V gene encodes CDR1 SGHRS and CDR2 YFSETQ. CDR3 protein: CASTPGQGGNEQYF. CDR3 DNA: TGCGCCAGCACCCCGGGACAGGGGGGCAACGAGCAGTACTTC.